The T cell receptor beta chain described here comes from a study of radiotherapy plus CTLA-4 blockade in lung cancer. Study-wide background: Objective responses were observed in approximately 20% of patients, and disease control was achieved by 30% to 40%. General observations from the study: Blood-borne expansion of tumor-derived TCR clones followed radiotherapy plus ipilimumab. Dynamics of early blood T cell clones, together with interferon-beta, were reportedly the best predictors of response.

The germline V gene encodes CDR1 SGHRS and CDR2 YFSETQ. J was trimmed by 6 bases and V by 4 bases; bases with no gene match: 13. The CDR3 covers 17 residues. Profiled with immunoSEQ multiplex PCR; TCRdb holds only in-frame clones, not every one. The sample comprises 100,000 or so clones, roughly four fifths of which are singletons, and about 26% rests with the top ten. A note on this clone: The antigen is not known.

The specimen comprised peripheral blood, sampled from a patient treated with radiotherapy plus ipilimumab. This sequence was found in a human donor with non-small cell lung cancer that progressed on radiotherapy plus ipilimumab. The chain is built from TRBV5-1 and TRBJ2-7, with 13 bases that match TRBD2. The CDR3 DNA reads TGCGCCAGCAGCAAACCGCCCGGACTAGCGGGAGTCCGCGAGCAGTACTTC. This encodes CASSKPPGLAGVREQYF.